The 30 T cell receptor beta chains in this list originate from one sample, sequenced in a study of shared clonotypes between healthy human individuals. Sequencing was performed with immunoSEQ multiplex PCR; in TCRdb, only in-frame clones are kept and a portion is missing. The table includes 2 million to 2.5 million clones, almost 96% detected once. Sequencing was performed on naive CD4+ T cells sorted from blood. Indicated subset: CD45RA+ positively selected. The source of these receptors is a man between 18 and 35 years old in good health.

This clone has a single count. The rearrangement links TRBV5-6 to TRBJ2-3; no firm D call. The germline V and J ends were trimmed by 2 bases and 4 bases, with 8 bases remaining between them. Per the germline V gene, CDR1 is SGHDT and CDR2 is YYEEEE. The CDR3 contains 13 residues. Written as DNA, the CDR3 is TGTGCCAGCAGCTTAATTACGGCAGATACGCAGTATTTT. Protein: CASSLITADTQYF.

The chain couples TRBV11-3 to TRBJ2-1; D not resolved. The germline V and J ends were trimmed by 0 bases and 10 bases, with 13 bases remaining between them. CDR3 length equals 14 residues. Germline CDR1 is SGHNT and CDR2 is YENEEA. The CDR3 reads CASSLDGLNQEQFF. CDR3 DNA: TGTGCCAGCAGCTTAGATGGCCTGAACCAGGAGCAGTTCTTC.

As regards this clone: Its ends do not fully match the called genes, so a read error is possible. The CDR3 bases are TGTGCCAGCAGTTACCTGGAGGAAGTTTTCTTT. It specifies CASSYLEEVFF. The chain uses TRBV6-5 and TRBJ1-1; D is uncertain. From germline, CDR1 is MNHEY and CDR2 SVGAGI. This CDR3 has 11 residues.

The chain joins TRBV7-9 to TRBJ2-3, with 7 nucleotides matching TRBD2. CDR3 length equals 15 residues. V trimming: 9 bases; J trimming: 0 bases; junction bases outside the gene matches: 9. The germline CDR1 and CDR2 sequences are SEHNR and FQNEAQ (reference sequence). CDR3 nucleotide sequence: TGTGCCAGTTCGGAGCGGGGTGCTAGCACAGATACGCAGTATTTT. It codes for CASSERGASTDTQYF.

The chain carries TRBV5-1 and TRBJ1-4; no reliable D call. The V and J ends lost 1 base and 12 bases respectively, with 10 bases between them. The germline V gene encodes CDR1 SGHRS and CDR2 YFSETQ. This CDR3 is built from 12 residues. CDR3 nucleotide sequence: TGCGCCAGCAGCTTGTTTGGTGGGGAACTGTTTTTT. Translation: CASSLFGGELFF.

This chain uses TRBV2 with TRBJ2-2, with D maybe TRBD2 (7 bases). The CDR3 contains 16 residues. Germline V gives CDR1 SNHLY, CDR2 FYNNEI. The ends were cut back, 5 bases at V and 2 bases at J, with 15 bases in the middle. DNA for the CDR3: TGTGCCAGCAGTTTTCGGGGGGCCGGTAACACCGGGGAGCTGTTTTTT. Residues: CASSFRGAGNTGELFF.

The CDR3 DNA follows: TGTGCCAGCAGGAAGGACGGATCCTACGAGCAGTACTTC. This codes for CASRKDGSYEQYF. The chain has TRBV2 and TRBJ2-7; D is unresolved. CDR3 size: 13 residues. With 6 bases removed from V and 1 base from J, the gap between germline ends came to 10 bases. Germline CDR1 reads SNHLY; CDR2 reads FYNNEI. The entire variable domain, with the rest obtained from reference TRBV2 and TRBJ2-7, is as follows: EPEVTQTPSHQVTQMGQEVILRCVPISNHLYFYWYRQILGQKVEFLVSFYNNEISEKSEIFDDQFSVERPDGSNFTLKIRSTKLEDSAMYFCASRKDGSYEQYFGPGTRLTVT.

The gene calls are TRBV5-6 and TRBJ2-3; TRBD1 agrees at 7 bases. The junction had 6 bases not matched to a gene; V was cut back by 3 bases and J by 5 bases. The CDR3 length is 14 residues. From germline, CDR1 is SGHDT and CDR2 YYEEEE. As DNA, the CDR3 is TGTGCCAGCAGCTCAAAAGGGGGCGGAGATACGCAGTATTTT. Protein sequence: CASSSKGGGDTQYF.

A remark on this clone: This specimen includes other DNA sequences encoding the same CDR3. The chain couples TRBV5-6 to TRBJ1-1, with TRBD1 identical over 10 bases. Germline-derived CDR1 and CDR2 are SGHDT and YYEEEE. The CDR3 runs 14 residues. After removal of 2 bases from V and 4 bases from J, the junction contained 2 bases not matched to a gene. CDR3 residues: CASSFRTGGTEAFF. The CDR3 DNA sequence: TGTGCCAGCAGCTTCCGGACAGGGGGCACTGAAGCTTTCTTT.

The V and J genes are TRBV9 and TRBJ2-3; TRBD2 is a possible D gene (5 bases). V dropped 0 bases and J dropped 0 bases, with 8 bases sitting between them. Germline lookup yields CDR1 SGDLS and CDR2 YYNGEE. CDR3 length: 15 amino acids. The CDR3 sequence: CASSVGTLSTDTQYF. The CDR3 region has the DNA TGTGCCAGCAGCGTAGGGACTCTTAGCACAGATACGCAGTATTTT.

In this sample, this clone turned up once. The V gene is TRBV9, the J gene TRBJ2-5; 9 bases map to TRBD1. Germline V gene lookup returns CDR1 SGDLS and CDR2 YYNGEE. The CDR3 is 15 amino acids. V was clipped by 0 bases and J by 7 bases; unmatched bases: 7. The CDR3: CASSVETGGLGTQYF. CDR3 bases: TGTGCCAGCAGCGTAGAGACAGGGGGGCTGGGGACCCAGTACTTC.

V and J are TRBV4-1 and TRBJ2-7, with D possibly TRBD2 on 7 matching bases. The V end was cut by 0 bases, the J end by 5 bases, with 17 bases between. The germline CDR1 and CDR2 sequences are MGHRA and YSYEKL. The CDR3 loop spans 16 amino acids. CDR3 amino acids: CASSQEGRGARNEQYF. Written as DNA, the CDR3 is TGCGCCAGCAGCCAAGAGGGACGGGGGGCTAGGAACGAGCAGTACTTC.

The chain has TRBV30 and TRBJ2-7; 10 bases match TRBD2. Per the germline V gene, CDR1 is GTSNPN and CDR2 is SVGIG (reference sequence). With V trimmed by 2 bases and J by 4 bases, 29 bases remained unmatched. This CDR3 comprises 22 residues. CDR3 protein: CAWSYRTGFFGLAGDQGYEQYF. CDR3 DNA sequence: TGTGCCTGGAGTTACCGGACTGGTTTTTTCGGGCTAGCGGGGGACCAGGGGTACGAGCAGTACTTC.

This chain links TRBV9 with TRBJ2-1, with D possibly TRBD1 on 7 matching bases. Germline CDR1 and CDR2: SGDLS and YYNGEE. The CDR3 is made up of 16 amino acids. Trimming pared 0 bases from V and 5 bases from J, leaving 15 bases between. The CDR3 DNA reads as TGTGCCAGCAGCGTAGGAATTGGGGGGACAGACAATGAGCAGTTCTTC. Amino acids: CASSVGIGGTDNEQFF.

The chain joins TRBV30 to TRBJ2-7; 8 nucleotides align to TRBD1. Germline CDR1 reads GTSNPN; CDR2 reads SVGIG (reference sequence). J lost 5 bases, V lost 5 bases, and 8 bases had no gene match. The CDR3 sequence is 13 residues long. The chain's CDR3 is CAWSRGLRDEQYF. The CDR3 DNA follows: TGTGCCTGGTCCAGGGGGCTGCGGGACGAGCAGTACTTC.

This chain joins TRBV2 and TRBJ1-2, with D maybe TRBD1 (5 bases). CDR1 is SNHLY, CDR2 FYNNEI, per germline. The CDR3 has 14 amino acids. Trimming shortened V by 8 bases and J by 4 bases, and 17 bases separated the two germline ends. CDR3 sequence reads: CASGTVPKLYGYTF. The CDR3 region has the DNA TGTGCCAGCGGGACTGTCCCAAAACTCTATGGCTACACCTTC.

The rearrangement links TRBV9 to TRBJ2-7, with TRBD2 matching over 11 bases. V lost 3 bases to trimming and J lost 2 bases; unmatched junction nucleotides: 4. The germline V gene has CDR1 SGDLS and CDR2 YYNGEE. The CDR3 has 15 residues. CDR3 region: CASSATSGATYEQYF. The CDR3 nucleotides are TGTGCCAGCAGCGCGACTAGCGGGGCCACCTACGAGCAGTACTTC.

The V gene is TRBV7-2, the J gene TRBJ2-3; D is possibly TRBD2 (5 bases). Between the trimmed V and J ends, which lost 8 bases and 1 base, there was a span of 10 bases. CDR3 size: 13 residues. Germline values: CDR1 SGHTA, CDR2 FQGNSA. The CDR3 nucleotides are TGTGCCAGCGGTGATAGCGGCACAGATACGCAGTATTTT. It codes for CASGDSGTDTQYF. The entire variable domain, with the rest obtained from reference TRBV7-2 and TRBJ2-3, is as follows: GAGVSQSPSNKVTEKGKDVELRCDPISGHTALYWYRQSLGQGLEFLIYFQGNSAPDKSGLPSDRFSAERTGGSVSTLTIQRTQQEDSAVYLCASGDSGTDTQYFGPGTRLTVL.

This sequence joins TRBV11-2 and TRBJ2-5, with D maybe TRBD2 (6 bases). The V end lost 3 bases, the J end lost 2 bases, and 10 bases lay between the germline ends. From germline, CDR1 is SGHAT and CDR2 FQNNGV. The CDR3 totals 14 residues. In nucleotides, the CDR3 is TGTGCCAGCAGCTTTGCGGGGAGGCAAGAGACCCAGTACTTC. Translated, it gives CASSFAGRQETQYF.

This clone was seen just once. The J gene is TRBJ2-3, the V gene TRBV7-2; 12 bases map to TRBD2. Germline V gene data show CDR1 as SGHTA and CDR2 as FQGNSA. The CDR3 sequence is 17 residues long. V shed 1 base, J shed 0 bases, and the junction held 2 bases outside the gene matches. CDR3 sequence (DNA): TGTGCCAGCAGCTTAGTGGGGACTAGCGGGAGCACAGATACGCAGTATTTT. It specifies CASSLVGTSGSTDTQYF.

V gene TRBV2 combines with J gene TRBJ1-4; 10 bases map to TRBD1. This CDR3 is built from 13 residues. The junction had 1 base not matched to a gene; V was cut back by 4 bases and J by 8 bases. The germline gives CDR1 SNHLY, CDR2 FYNNEI. The CDR3 here is CASSGDRGEKLFF. As DNA, the CDR3 is TGTGCCAGCAGTGGGGACAGGGGCGAAAAACTGTTTTTT.

The rearrangement uses TRBV5-1 and TRBJ2-3; TRBD1 agrees at 10 bases. The CDR3 has 16 residues. V trimming: 9 bases; J trimming: 4 bases; junction bases outside the gene matches: 14. Germline CDR1 SGHRS, CDR2 YFSETQ. CDR3 sequence reads: CATAVQGTGVADTQYF. The CDR3 region has the DNA TGCGCCACCGCAGTACAGGGGACAGGGGTGGCAGATACGCAGTATTTT.

The chain combines TRBV4-1 with TRBJ1-2, with a tentative D call TRBD1 (5 bases). The CDR3 consists of 13 residues. With 4 bases removed from V and 5 bases from J, the gap between germline ends came to 11 bases. In germline, CDR1 is MGHRA, CDR2 YSYEKL. The chain's CDR3 is CASSRGTVYGYTF. The CDR3 DNA follows: TGCGCCAGCAGCCGCGGGACGGTTTATGGCTACACCTTC.

Notes on this clone: The sample carries other DNA sequences with the same CDR3. The V and J genes are TRBV29-1 and TRBJ2-7, with 13 nucleotides matching TRBD2. The junction had 5 bases not matched to a gene; V was cut back by 6 bases and J by 6 bases. The germline gives CDR1 SQVTM, CDR2 ANQGSEA. The CDR3 is made up of 13 amino acids. Here the CDR3 DNA reads TGCAGCGTGGGGACTAGCGGGGCCGGCGAGCAGTACTTC. It yields the protein CSVGTSGAGEQYF.

V is TRBV28 and J is TRBJ2-7, with 9 bases matching TRBD1. Germline V lookup: CDR1 MDHEN, CDR2 SYDVKM. The CDR3 sequence is 15 residues long. V trimming: 6 bases; J trimming: 5 bases; junction bases outside the gene matches: 11. The CDR3 protein is CASRPSDRGGNEQYF. Here the CDR3 DNA reads TGTGCCAGCAGACCATCGGACAGGGGAGGTAACGAGCAGTACTTC.

The J gene is TRBJ2-2, the V gene TRBV27; the match to TRBD2 covers 11 bases. V was pared by 8 bases and J by 4 bases, with 12 bases of the junction left unmatched. The CDR3 spans 17 residues. The germline CDR1 and CDR2 sequences are MNHEY and SMNVEV (reference sequence). As DNA, the CDR3 is TGTGCCAGCCACGGGTGGTCTAGCGGGGGGCGCACCGGGGAGCTGTTTTTT. It codes for CASHGWSSGGRTGELFF.

The CDR3 region is CASSSTPPGDSPLHF. CDR3 coding DNA: TGTGCCAGCAGTTCTACCCCTCCCGGGGATTCACCCCTCCACTTT. The gene calls are TRBV6-5 and TRBJ1-6; D gene ambiguous. Looked up from germline, CDR1 is MNHEY and CDR2 is SVGAGI. V gave up 4 bases and J gave up 8 bases, with 15 bases separating them. CDR3 length: 15 residues.

This clone is a singleton in its sample. The same CDR3 is also encoded by other DNA sequences in this sample. The genes are TRBV5-1 and TRBJ1-5; TRBD1 matches 8 bases. This CDR3 spans 14 amino acids. With V trimmed by 4 bases and J by 6 bases, 6 bases remained unmatched. CDR1 and CDR2 (germline): SGHRS, YFSETQ. The CDR3 region has the DNA TGCGCCAGCAGCCCGGAAACAGGGGGTCAGCCCCAGCATTTT. Amino acids: CASSPETGGQPQHF. The full variable domain, completed using reference TRBV5-1 and TRBJ1-5, is KAGVTQTPRYLIKTRGQQVTLSCSPISGHRSVSWYQQTPGQGLQFLFEYFSETQRNKGNFPGRFSGRQFSNSRSEMNVSTLELGDSALYLCASSPETGGQPQHFGDGTRLSIL.

The chain recombines TRBV7-9 with TRBJ1-2, with a weak D call TRBD1 (6 bases). This CDR3 is built from 14 residues. V gave up 5 bases and J gave up 4 bases, with 14 bases separating them. The germline gives CDR1 SEHNR, CDR2 FQNEAQ (reference sequence). The CDR3 loop reads CASSLRGQPYGYTF. Here the CDR3 DNA reads TGTGCCAGCAGCCTCCGCGGACAGCCCTATGGCTACACCTTC. Supplemented by reference TRBV7-9 and TRBJ1-2, the full variable domain reads DTGVSQNPRHKITKRGQNVTFRCDPISEHNRLYWYRQTLGQGPEFLTYFQNEAQLEKSRLLSDRFSAERPKGSFSTLEIQRTEQGDSAMYLCASSLRGQPYGYTFGSGTRLTVV.

The chain combines TRBV30 with TRBJ1-2; D is unresolved. Germline V gene lookup returns CDR1 GTSNPN and CDR2 SVGIG (reference sequence). V lost 0 bases, J lost 4 bases, and 12 bases lay in between. This CDR3 is 14 amino acids long. The CDR3 protein is CAWSVKPTVYGYTF. In DNA, the CDR3 is TGTGCCTGGAGTGTAAAGCCGACGGTCTATGGCTACACCTTC.